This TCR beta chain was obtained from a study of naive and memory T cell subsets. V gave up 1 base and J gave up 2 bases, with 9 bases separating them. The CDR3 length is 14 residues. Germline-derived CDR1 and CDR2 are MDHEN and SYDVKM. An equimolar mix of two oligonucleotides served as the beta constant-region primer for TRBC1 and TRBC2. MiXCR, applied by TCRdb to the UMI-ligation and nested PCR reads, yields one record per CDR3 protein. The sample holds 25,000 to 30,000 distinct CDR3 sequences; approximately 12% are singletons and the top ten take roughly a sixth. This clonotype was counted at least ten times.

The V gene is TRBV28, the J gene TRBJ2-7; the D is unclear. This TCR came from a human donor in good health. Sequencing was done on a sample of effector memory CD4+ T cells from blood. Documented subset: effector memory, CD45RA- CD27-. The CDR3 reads CASSLYGTAYEQYF. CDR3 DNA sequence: TGTGCCAGCAGTTTATATGGTACGGCCTACGAGCAGTACTTC.